The sequence of this T cell receptor beta chain was determined in a study of cytomegalovirus exposure and HLA in healthy donors. Overall study context: The Caucasian-associated ancestry cluster contained about four fifths of the roughly 400 genotyped donors.

The CDR3 spans 14 residues. V lost 1 base, J lost 15 bases, and 20 bases lay in between. Per germline, CDR1 SGHRS and CDR2 YFSETQ. About this clone: No antigen is known for it.

The PCR employed 60 Vbeta primers together with 13 Jbeta primers. The table came from immunoSEQ multiplex PCR; TCRdb's copy has only in-frame clones and leaves some out. The data contain about 130,000 clones, roughly four fifths of them seen just once; the ten biggest clones take up approximately 2%. General study results and limits: Usually a TCR sequence was rare, but some public TCRs were found in many donors. Among TCR beta chains, those listed as cytomegalovirus-associated numbered under 200.

The specimen sequenced was PBMCs. This sequence was found in a middle-aged man in good health and CMV-seronegative. The genes are TRBV5-1 and TRBJ2-1; no definite D call. CDR3 DNA: TGCGCCAGCAGCTTGAGTATTGGAGCCCAAATTTGGTTCTTC. As protein: CASSLSIGAQIWFF. Filled out from reference TRBV5-1 and TRBJ2-1, the complete variable domain reads KAGVTQTPRYLIKTRGQQVTLSCSPISGHRSVSWYQQTPGQGLQFLFEYFSETQRNKGNFPGRFSGRQFSNSRSEMNVSTLELGDSALYLCASSLSIGAQIWFFGPGTRLTVL.